The sequence of this TCR beta chain was determined in a study of CD8+CD57+ T cells in acquired aplastic anemia. On the study more broadly: Sorted CD4+ and CD8+ cells gave a mean 3.2 ug DNA, range 0.2 to 27.4 ug.

Selection for sequencing was limited to patients who had shown CD8+CD57+ cell expansion by flow cytometry. Severe acquired aplastic anemia was the diagnosis recorded for all patients. Patients were untreated when blood was sampled. The use of genomic DNA as template underpinned the TCR beta VDJ and CDR3 profiling. One entry per CDR3 protein, called by TCRdb with MiXCR from the reads. The sample lists under 500,000 distinct CDR3 sequences, around a third occurring once. This clonotype was recorded at least ten times. Material for sequencing was sorted CD4+, CD8+, or CD8+CD57+ T cells (not recorded which) from PBMCs. The receptor comes from a human donor with aplastic anemia.

CDR3 coding DNA: TGTGCCAGTCAGAAGGAAGTGGGGCCGACCTACGAGCAGTACTTC. This sequence encodes CASQKEVGPTYEQYF. The gene calls are TRBV19 and TRBJ2-7; a possible D gene is TRBD1 (5 bases). Germline assignment: CDR1 LNHDA and CDR2 SQIVND (reference sequence). Trimming pared 8 bases from V and 2 bases from J, leaving 19 bases between. The CDR3 loop spans 15 amino acids.